This entry lists 7 T cell receptor beta chains sequenced from one sample in a study of blood T cells in healthy people across ages. Through a sample-barcoded 5' primer and a J-beta primer mix, a second PCR was run for 7 to 11 cycles. MiXCR was run by TCRdb on the 5' RACE reads, yielding one entry per CDR3 protein. Of roughly 1.5 million distinct CDR3 sequences listed, approximately 43% are singletons. The sequenced sample consisted of blood. These TCRs come from a woman between 18 and 29 years old in good health.

This clonotype appeared a few times. The chain recombines TRBV4-1 with TRBJ1-2, with D perhaps TRBD1 (6 bases). The CDR3 contains 15 residues. Germline V lookup: CDR1 MGHRA, CDR2 YSYEKL. Trimming took off 2 bases at V and 1 base at J, with 11 bases between the two ends. The CDR3 protein is CASSQPTGINYGYTF. CDR3 nucleotides: TGCGCCAGCAGCCAACCAACAGGGATTAACTATGGCTACACCTTC.

This chain's CDR3 is CASSLAGTQAVDTQYF. The CDR3 DNA sequence: TGTGCCAGCAGCTTAGCCGGAACCCAGGCAGTTGATACGCAGTATTTT. The chain carries TRBV7-2 and TRBJ2-3; D not certain. Germline CDR1 reads SGHTA; CDR2 reads FQGNSA. Trimming took 0 bases from V and 6 from J, leaving 16 bases between them. The CDR3 is made up of 16 amino acids.

V and J are TRBV2 and TRBJ1-5, with D possibly TRBD1 on 6 matching bases. The germline CDR1 and CDR2 sequences are SNHLY and FYNNEI. This CDR3 region has 11 residues. Trimming shortened V by 8 bases and J by 9 bases, and 11 bases separated the two germline ends. The CDR3 spells CASGQGMPQHF. CDR3 coding DNA: TGTGCCAGCGGGCAGGGGATGCCCCAGCATTTT.

This clonotype has just a few counts. CDR3 in DNA: TGCAGTGCCTACGTCCCCGGGCCCCAAGAGACCCAGTACTTC. Encoded protein: CSAYVPGPQETQYF. The chain joins TRBV20-1 to TRBJ2-5, with no clear D. Deletions cut 6 bases from V and 1 base from J, with 15 bases between. The CDR3 extends over 14 amino acids. In germline, CDR1 is DFQATT, CDR2 SNEGSKA (reference sequence).

This chain connects TRBV7-9 to TRBJ2-3; no reliable D call. Germline lookup yields CDR1 SEHNR and CDR2 FQNEAQ (reference sequence). Deletions cut 5 bases from V and 3 bases from J, with 12 bases between. The CDR3 consists of 14 residues. The CDR3 reads CASSRPLSTDTQYF. The CDR3 DNA follows: TGTGCCAGCAGCAGGCCCCTCTCGACAGATACGCAGTATTTT.

The genes are TRBV4-3 and TRBJ2-1, with TRBD2 matching 11 bases. This CDR3 spans 16 amino acids. V shed 2 bases, J shed 8 bases, and the junction held 8 bases outside the gene matches. CDR1 is LGHNA, CDR2 YSLEER, per germline. In DNA form, the CDR3 reads TGCGCCAGCAGCCAAAAACTAGCGGGAGTGTCGGATGAGCAGTTCTTC. Protein product: CASSQKLAGVSDEQFF.

This clonotype has a single count. A junction end diverges from the germline sequence, so it may reflect a read error. This rearrangement joins TRBV15 to TRBJ2-3; D gene ambiguous. The CDR3 runs to 16 residues. Per germline, CDR1 LNHNV and CDR2 YYDKDF (reference sequence). CDR3 in amino acids: CATIRDPVVATDTQYF. Here the CDR3 DNA reads TGTGCCACCATCAGAGATCCAGTCGTGGCCACAGATACGCAGTATTTT.